These T cell receptor beta chains were read from a single sample in a study of T cells in localized non-small cell lung cancer. Method: immunoSEQ multiplex PCR; TCRdb's copy keeps in-frame clones and lacks some. The sample yields roughly 72,000 clones, about 86% seen once. The sequences come from peripheral blood, collected before any cancer treatment. The receptors derive from a male donor older than 55 with stage III squamous cell lung carcinoma. The CDR3 runs from the conserved cysteine through the conserved F or W. A D gene is named only where the DNA matches it firmly. Size is omitted from some rows. Given values are once, few, many or a class for expanded clones.

J	size	V	D	CDR3	DNA
TRBJ2-7	-	TRBV7-8	-	CASSGIFYEQYF	TGTGCCAGCAGCGGAATCTTCTACGAGCAGTACTTC
TRBJ2-3	-	TRBV11-3	TRBD1	CASSLRGTGFTDTQYF	TGTGCCAGCAGCTTAAGAGGGACAGGGTTCACAGATACGCAGTATTTT
TRBJ1-2	-	TRBV10-3	-	CAISDPHPGLRTYGYTF	TGTGCCATCAGTGACCCTCACCCGGGACTGCGTACCTATGGCTACACCTTC
TRBJ1-2	-	TRBV5-1	TRBD1	CASSSTGTGYTF	TGCGCCAGCAGCTCGACAGGGACCGGCTACACCTTC
TRBJ2-3	-	TRBV5-1	TRBD2	CASSHSTSGASRTDTQYF	TGCGCCAGCAGCCACTCGACTAGCGGGGCTAGCAGGACAGATACGCAGTATTTT
TRBJ1-3	once	TRBV5-8	TRBD1	CASSLDRVGNTIYF	TGTGCCAGCAGCCTGGACAGGGTCGGAAACACCATATATTTT
TRBJ2-2	-	TRBV10-1	-	CASSESAGAGELFF	TGCGCCAGCAGTGAGTCAGCAGGGGCCGGGGAGCTGTTTTTT
TRBJ1-6	-	TRBV27	-	CASSPSTTGYYNSPLHF	TGTGCCAGCAGCCCATCGACAACGGGTTACTATAATTCACCCCTCCACTTT
TRBJ1-1	-	TRBV5-4	-	CASSLTGYQGEAFF	TGTGCCAGCAGCTTGACTGGATATCAGGGGGAAGCTTTCTTT
TRBJ2-5	-	TRBV11-3	-	CASSLEGETQYF	TGTGCCAGCAGCTTGGAGGGAGAGACCCAGTACTTC
TRBJ2-5	-	TRBV6-6	-	CASSYSGGGPRETQYF	TGTGCCAGCAGTTACTCAGGCGGGGGCCCCCGAGAGACCCAGTACTTC
TRBJ1-4	-	TRBV7-8	-	CASSLEVRSEKLFF	TGTGCCAGCAGCTTAGAGGTCAGGAGTGAAAAACTGTTTTTT
TRBJ1-2	-	TRBV4-3	TRBD1	CASSQETGPRNYGYTF	TGCGCCAGCAGCCAAGAGACAGGGCCAAGAAACTATGGCTACACCTTC
TRBJ1-1	once	TRBV5-6	TRBD1	CASSLSGQGAPDTEAFF	TGTGCCAGCAGCTTGTCGGGACAGGGGGCGCCGGACACTGAAGCTTTCTTT
TRBJ1-2	-	TRBV7-9	-	CASSQDYSNYGYTF	TGTGCCAGCAGCCAAGACTATTCTAACTATGGCTACACCTTC
TRBJ1-2	-	TRBV2	TRBD1	CASKSRQGAWGYTF	TGTGCCAGCAAGTCAAGACAGGGGGCATGGGGCTACACCTTC
TRBJ1-2	-	TRBV7-8	-	CASSLEGTRGGYTF	TGTGCCAGCAGCTTAGAGGGGACACGTGGCGGCTACACCTTC
TRBJ1-6	-	TRBV28	TRBD1	CASLNPDRAFSPLHF	TGTGCCAGTCTTAACCCGGACAGGGCATTTTCACCCCTCCACTTT
TRBJ1-2	-	TRBV6-5	TRBD1	CASSYSPTGGGYTF	TGTGCCAGCAGTTACTCGCCTACAGGGGGCGGCTACACCTTC
TRBJ1-6	-	TRBV5-5	-	CASRGLSSYNSPLHF	TGTGCCAGCAGGGGACTTTCCTCCTATAATTCACCCCTCCACTTT
TRBJ1-6	once	TRBV19	-	CASKVSGSSNSPLHF	TGTGCCAGTAAGGTATCGGGGTCTTCTAACTCACCCCTCCACTTT
TRBJ2-7	-	TRBV29-1	-	CSVVSGVNEQYF	TGCAGCGTTGTATCGGGGGTCAACGAGCAGTACTTC
TRBJ1-1	-	TRBV5-5	-	CASSRNTEAFF	TGTGCCAGCAGTAGAAACACTGAAGCTTTCTTT
TRBJ2-5	-	TRBV7-9	-	CASSLALTGPETQYF	TGTGCCAGCAGCTTAGCTTTAACAGGGCCAGAGACCCAGTACTTC
TRBJ2-1	-	TRBV5-5	TRBD1	CASRRTGETYNEQFF	TGTGCCAGCAGGCGGACAGGGGAAACCTACAATGAGCAGTTCTTC
TRBJ2-2	-	TRBV11-2	-	CASSLDPLLQGDTGELFF	TGTGCCAGCAGCTTAGATCCCCTCTTACAGGGCGACACCGGGGAGCTGTTTTTT
TRBJ1-5	-	TRBV28	-	CASSLSLAGNQPQHF	TGTGCCAGCAGTTTGAGCCTAGCAGGCAATCAGCCCCAGCATTTT
TRBJ1-6	many	TRBV19	TRBD1	CASSLWDSPNSPLHF	TGTGCCAGTAGTCTCTGGGACAGCCCGAATTCACCCCTCCACTTT
TRBJ2-5	-	TRBV7-8	-	CASSLARLTQYF	TGTGCCAGCAGCTTAGCACGGTTGACCCAGTACTTC
TRBJ2-6	-	TRBV28	-	CASHRTDSGANVLTF	TGTGCCAGCCACCGGACAGACTCTGGGGCCAACGTCCTGACTTTC
TRBJ1-3	-	TRBV10-3	-	CAISEGTRSGNTIYF	TGTGCCATCAGTGAAGGGACACGCTCTGGAAACACCATATATTTT
TRBJ1-4	-	TRBV4-2	-	CASSQDGQGRPEKLFF	TGTGCCAGCAGCCAAGACGGGCAGGGCCGACCTGAAAAACTGTTTTTT
TRBJ2-5	-	TRBV11-3	-	CASSLGQGGETQYF	TGTGCCAGCAGCCTCGGACAGGGAGGGGAGACCCAGTACTTC
TRBJ1-6	-	TRBV9	-	CASSVGQPYNSPLHF	TGTGCCAGCAGCGTAGGACAGCCCTATAATTCACCCCTCCACTTT
TRBJ2-3	-	TRBV6-1	TRBD1	CASRDRVTDTQYF	TGTGCCAGCAGGGACAGGGTCACAGATACGCAGTATTTT
TRBJ2-1	-	TRBV29-1	TRBD2	CSVVSSSGGLSEQFF	TGCAGCGTTGTTTCTTCTAGCGGGGGGCTCAGTGAGCAGTTCTTC
TRBJ2-2	-	TRBV6-5	-	CASSYLSRGDTGELFF	TGTGCCAGCAGTTATCTGTCCAGGGGGGACACCGGGGAGCTGTTTTTT
TRBJ1-5	few	TRBV28	-	CASSLSGSNQPQHF	TGTGCCAGCAGTTTGTCTGGTAGCAATCAGCCCCAGCATTTT
TRBJ2-5	-	TRBV4-1	-	CASSQDGPFQETQYF	TGCGCCAGCAGCCAAGATGGGCCGTTCCAAGAGACCCAGTACTTC
TRBJ2-5	-	TRBV7-9	TRBD2	CASSLGVAGETQYF	TGTGCCAGCAGCTTAGGGGTAGCGGGAGAGACCCAGTACTTC
TRBJ1-2	-	TRBV10-1	TRBD1	CASSESRGTGVSGYTF	TGCGCCAGCAGTGAGTCAAGGGGGACAGGGGTCTCTGGCTACACCTTC
TRBJ1-1	-	TRBV6-5	-	CASSYGGAGPFF	TGTGCCAGCAGTTACGGGGGCGCTGGGCCTTTCTTT
TRBJ1-4	-	TRBV4-3	-	CASSQDSGSEKLFF	TGCGCCAGCAGCCAAGACAGCGGAAGTGAAAAACTGTTTTTT
TRBJ1-3	once	TRBV6-1	-	CASSEGRVSTGNTIYF	TGTGCCAGCAGTGAAGGCAGGGTCAGCACTGGAAACACCATATATTTT
TRBJ1-1	-	TRBV18	-	CASSPLVAGVTNTEAFF	TGTGCCAGCTCACCATTGGTGGCAGGGGTTACGAACACTGAAGCTTTCTTT
TRBJ1-1	-	TRBV11-2	-	CASSLSQLGGGTEAFF	TGTGCCAGCAGCTTAAGCCAACTAGGTGGCGGCACTGAAGCTTTCTTT
TRBJ2-5	-	TRBV7-8	TRBD1	CASSRGQGRQETQYF	TGTGCCAGCAGCAGAGGACAGGGGAGACAAGAGACCCAGTACTTC
TRBJ1-2	-	TRBV7-9	-	CASSPGPEVGYTF	TGTGCCAGCAGCCCTGGGCCCGAGGTTGGCTACACCTTC
TRBJ2-2	-	TRBV30	-	CAWRSLGITGELFF	TGTGCCTGGAGAAGTTTGGGCATCACCGGGGAGCTGTTTTTT
TRBJ1-6	-	TRBV6-1	-	CASSEAIKGSSYNSPLHF	TGTGCCAGCAGTGAAGCAATTAAGGGAAGCTCCTATAATTCACCCCTCCACTTT
TRBJ1-5	-	TRBV28	TRBD1	CASWPEGQGAGQPQHF	TGTGCCAGCTGGCCCGAGGGACAGGGGGCAGGTCAGCCCCAGCATTTT
TRBJ1-6	-	TRBV7-9	-	CASSLAQGDNSPLHF	TGTGCCAGCAGCTTAGCACAGGGAGATAATTCACCCCTCCACTTT
TRBJ2-5	-	TRBV19	-	CASTHEETQYF	TGTGCCAGTACCCACGAAGAGACCCAGTACTTC
TRBJ1-4	-	TRBV19	TRBD1	CASSIALQGAVVKLFF	TGTGCCAGTAGTATAGCGTTACAGGGGGCAGTCGTAAAACTGTTTTTT